This T cell receptor (beta chain) was documented in a study of blood T cell repertoires in COVID-19. Overall study context: Samples representing acute and convalescent COVID-19 were sourced from the United States, Italy and Spain.

Germline V gene sequence: CDR1 MNHEY, CDR2 SMNVEV (reference sequence). V shed 5 bases, J shed 5 bases, and the junction held 2 bases outside the gene matches. The CDR3 runs to 13 residues. Per the study methods: The authors estimated nucleated cell counts from reference gene primer amplification. Only in-frame clones appear in the TCRdb table, and some are missing; sequencing was by immunoSEQ multiplex PCR. V and J calls and clone size come straight from that table; D and trimming were deduced from the DNA. The table includes 100,000 to 140,000 clones, approximately 88% detected once. This chain uses TRBV27 with TRBJ2-3; 9 nucleotides align to TRBD2. The sequenced sample was peripheral blood. This receptor was taken from a human donor in a cohort sampled during active COVID-19. CDR3 loop: CASSRREGDTQYF. Written as DNA, the CDR3 is TGTGCCAGCAGTAGGCGGGAGGGAGATACGCAGTATTTT.